A selection of T cell receptor beta chains follows, all from one sample in a study of blood T cell repertoires in COVID-19. Here immunoSEQ multiplex PCR was the method, and the copy in TCRdb shows in-frame clones only, minus some. Of 90,000 to 130,000 clones in the sample, 75% to 85% were seen once. The sequenced sample was peripheral blood. These receptors were taken from a woman in her fifties or sixties with acute or convalescent COVID-19. Both conserved end residues are part of each CDR3. The D gene is left open where the match is weak. Expanded clones are given a class, and other clones once, few, many or no size at all.

V,size,J,D,CDR3,DNA
TRBV7-9,.,TRBJ2-7,.,CASRPLGHRSYEQYF,TGTGCCAGCAGGCCTTTGGGGCACCGTTCCTACGAGCAGTACTTC
TRBV5-6,.,TRBJ2-7,TRBD1,CASSLGPSGTATYEQYF,TGTGCCAGCAGCTTGGGACCAAGTGGGACAGCTACCTACGAGCAGTACTTC
TRBV11-3,.,TRBJ2-7,.,CASSLDEGPNASYEQYF,TGTGCCAGCAGCTTAGACGAGGGCCCAAACGCTTCCTACGAGCAGTACTTC
TRBV5-1,.,TRBJ1-1,TRBD1,CASSFQGANTEAFF,TGCGCCAGCAGCTTTCAGGGGGCCAACACTGAAGCTTTCTTT
TRBV11-3,.,TRBJ1-6,TRBD1,CASSFRMSGGDSPLHF,TGTGCCAGCAGCTTTAGAATGTCAGGGGGCGATTCACCCCTCCACTTT
TRBV29-1,.,TRBJ1-2,TRBD1,CSVSDRGDGYTF,TGCAGCGTTTCCGACAGGGGGGATGGCTACACCTTC
TRBV12-3/TRBV12-4,.,TRBJ1-2,.,CASSLDSLLTF,TGTGCCAGCAGTTTAGACAGCCTCCTCACCTTC
TRBV11-3,.,TRBJ2-5,TRBD1,CASSSGQGGRETQYF,TGTGCCAGCAGCTCGGGACAGGGCGGGCGAGAGACCCAGTACTTC
TRBV12-3/TRBV12-4,.,TRBJ1-2,.,CASSLPNNYGYTF,TGTGCCAGCAGCCTACCGAATAACTATGGCTACACCTTC
TRBV11-2,.,TRBJ2-4,TRBD2,CASSLLAGGRLAKNIQYF,TGTGCCAGCAGCTTACTAGCGGGGGGACGGCTAGCCAAAAACATTCAGTACTTC
TRBV24-1,.,TRBJ1-2,.,CATSDDIGYGYTF,TGTGCCACCAGTGACGATATCGGCTATGGCTACACCTTC
TRBV24-1,.,TRBJ2-3,TRBD1,CATSDSGQAWGTQYF,TGTGCCACCAGTGATTCCGGACAGGCTTGGGGTACGCAGTATTTT
TRBV14,.,TRBJ1-4,.,CASSQDRQALRGKLFF,TGTGCCAGCAGCCAAGACCGACAGGCCCTCCGTGGAAAACTGTTTTTT
TRBV5-1,.,TRBJ1-2,TRBD1,CASSGGQGNYGYTF,TGCGCCAGCAGCGGGGGACAGGGCAACTATGGCTACACCTTC
TRBV7-9,.,TRBJ2-7,TRBD2,CASTLAGLREQYF,TGTGCCAGCACCCTAGCGGGGCTGCGCGAGCAGTACTTC
TRBV11-3,.,TRBJ2-2,TRBD1,CASRRTGWTGELFF,TGTGCCAGCCGACGGACAGGATGGACCGGGGAGCTGTTTTTT
TRBV9,.,TRBJ1-3,.,CASSVSHGLGGNTIYF,TGTGCCAGCAGCGTATCTCACGGTCTGGGCGGAAACACCATATATTTT
TRBV7-9,.,TRBJ2-7,.,CASSFSGAHEQYF,TGTGCCAGCAGCTTCTCAGGGGCCCACGAGCAGTACTTC
TRBV7-3,.,TRBJ2-3,TRBD2,CASSLDGGVDTQYF,TGTGCCAGCAGCTTAGACGGGGGGGTAGATACGCAGTATTTT
TRBV4-3,.,TRBJ2-7,TRBD1,CASSAGQGSSYEQYF,TGCGCCAGCAGCGCTGGACAGGGGAGCTCCTACGAGCAGTACTTC
TRBV5-1,.,TRBJ2-1,TRBD2,CASGGASGFDEQFF,TGCGCCAGCGGAGGGGCTAGCGGGTTCGATGAGCAGTTCTTC
TRBV6-6,.,TRBJ2-5,.,CASSYSGGRVTQYF,TGTGCCAGCAGTTACTCCGGGGGGCGGGTGACCCAGTACTTC
TRBV28,.,TRBJ1-5,.,CASSLERSGQPQHF,TGTGCCAGCAGTTTGGAGCGGAGCGGTCAGCCCCAGCATTTT
TRBV6-2/TRBV6-3,.,TRBJ1-2,TRBD1,CASSSPGTDIYGYTF,TGTGCCAGCAGTTCTCCCGGGACAGATATATATGGCTACACCTTC
TRBV7-9,.,TRBJ1-1,.,CASSLGNRDEAFF,TGTGCCAGCAGCTTAGGGAACAGGGATGAAGCTTTCTTT
TRBV7-8,.,TRBJ2-3,TRBD2,CASSLGLAGGDTQYF,TGTGCCAGCAGCTTGGGACTAGCGGGGGGAGATACGCAGTATTTT
TRBV5-1,.,TRBJ2-1,.,CASSLAPGGTNEQFF,TGCGCCAGCAGCTTGGCTCCAGGAGGAACTAATGAGCAGTTCTTC
TRBV2,.,TRBJ2-7,.,CASSAAYEQYF,TGTGCCAGCAGTGCGGCCTACGAGCAGTACTTC
TRBV5-1,.,TRBJ2-1,.,CASSTEAGTNEQFF,TGCGCCAGCAGCACAGAGGCGGGGACCAATGAGCAGTTCTTC
TRBV7-2,once,TRBJ1-1,TRBD1,CASSLIGQGAVNTEAFF,TGTGCCAGCAGCTTAATTGGACAGGGGGCGGTGAACACTGAAGCTTTCTTT
TRBV5-6,.,TRBJ2-7,.,CASSPAGAVEQYF,TGTGCCAGCAGCCCTGCGGGGGCGGTCGAGCAGTACTTC
TRBV3-1/TRBV3-2,.,TRBJ2-3,.,CASSPGASGTDTQYF,TGTGCCAGCAGCCCAGGTGCTTCAGGGACAGATACGCAGTATTTT
TRBV7-9,.,TRBJ2-1,.,CASSPRAGVRGEQFF,TGTGCCAGCAGCCCCAGAGCAGGGGTCCGTGGTGAGCAGTTCTTC
TRBV5-4,.,TRBJ2-2,TRBD2,CASSVMVAGLNTGELFF,TGTGCCAGCAGCGTTATGGTAGCGGGGTTGAACACCGGGGAGCTGTTTTTT
TRBV4-3,few,TRBJ1-2,.,CASSLDLSRGNHGYTF,TGCGCCAGCAGCCTTGATCTCTCCCGGGGGAACCATGGCTACACCTTC
TRBV19,.,TRBJ1-5,TRBD1,CASSTQGAGQPQHF,TGTGCCAGTAGTACCCAGGGGGCGGGACAGCCCCAGCATTTT
TRBV28,.,TRBJ1-2,.,CASSLWGQGHGYTF,TGTGCCAGCAGTTTATGGGGTCAGGGGCATGGCTACACCTTC
TRBV6-5,.,TRBJ1-1,.,CASSYSRLSNPFF,TGTGCCAGCAGTTACTCCCGGTTAAGCAACCCTTTCTTT
TRBV24-1,.,TRBJ2-1,TRBD1,CATSGPIPDRGPYEQFF,TGTGCCACCAGTGGACCAATTCCGGACAGGGGGCCCTATGAGCAGTTCTTC
TRBV18,.,TRBJ1-3,TRBD1,CASSPDRLASGNTIYF,TGTGCCAGCTCACCGGACAGGCTCGCTTCTGGAAACACCATATATTTT
TRBV30,.,TRBJ1-2,.,CAWSPIGGDGYTF,TGTGCCTGGAGCCCTATCGGGGGGGACGGCTACACCTTC
TRBV24-1,.,TRBJ2-7,TRBD2,CATSDPTSGGPYEQYF,TGTGCCACCAGTGATCCGACTAGCGGGGGCCCCTACGAGCAGTACTTC
TRBV19,once,TRBJ2-5,.,CASSMGGPRQETQYF,TGTGCCAGTAGTATGGGGGGGCCCCGCCAAGAGACCCAGTACTTC
TRBV5-1,.,TRBJ1-1,.,CASSPAPTGNTEAFF,TGCGCCAGCAGCCCCGCCCCGACAGGAAACACTGAAGCTTTCTTT
TRBV6-5,.,TRBJ2-5,TRBD2,CASSRYLAGQETQYF,TGTGCCAGCAGTAGATATTTAGCGGGGCAAGAGACCCAGTACTTC
TRBV7-2,.,TRBJ1-2,TRBD1,CASSLADRVIRGYTF,TGTGCCAGCAGCTTAGCAGACAGGGTGATTCGTGGCTACACCTTC
TRBV4-2,.,TRBJ1-4,TRBD1,CASSQGDRDEKLFF,TGTGCCAGCAGCCAAGGGGACAGGGATGAAAAACTGTTTTTT
TRBV7-2,.,TRBJ1-3,TRBD1,CASSSAGQDRGGNTIYF,TGTGCCAGCAGCTCGGCGGGGCAGGACAGGGGTGGAAACACCATATATTTT
TRBV6-5,once,TRBJ1-2,TRBD1,CASSPTGQLNYGYTF,TGTGCCAGCAGCCCAACGGGACAGCTAAACTATGGCTACACCTTC
TRBV5-1,.,TRBJ2-7,.,CASRKDSLYEQYF,TGCGCCAGCAGGAAGGACAGTCTTTACGAGCAGTACTTC
TRBV3-1/TRBV3-2,.,TRBJ1-2,.,CASSQPVRGGVSTF,TGTGCCAGCAGCCAACCGGTACGGGGGGGGGTCAGCACCTTC
TRBV7-3,.,TRBJ2-1,TRBD2,CASSSGTSGGEQFF,TGTGCCAGCAGCTCCGGGACTAGCGGTGGGGAGCAGTTCTTC
TRBV5-1,.,TRBJ2-2,.,CASKLEANTGELFF,TGCGCCAGCAAGTTAGAAGCGAACACCGGGGAGCTGTTTTTT
TRBV6-5,.,TRBJ1-6,.,CASMRGNSPLHF,TGTGCCAGCATGAGGGGGAATTCACCCCTCCACTTT
TRBV10-3,.,TRBJ1-1,.,CAISEDRRLTEAFF,TGTGCCATCAGTGAGGACCGGAGGTTGACTGAAGCTTTCTTT
TRBV5-1,.,TRBJ1-1,.,CASSPRTENTEAFF,TGCGCCAGCAGTCCCCGGACAGAGAACACTGAAGCTTTCTTT
TRBV3-1/TRBV3-2,.,TRBJ1-2,.,CASSRIQGSDGYTF,TGTGCCAGCAGCCGAATACAGGGCTCAGATGGCTACACCTTC
TRBV7-2,.,TRBJ2-7,TRBD1,CASSWDRFSYEQYF,TGTGCCAGCAGCTGGGACAGATTTTCCTACGAGCAGTACTTC
TRBV6-6,.,TRBJ2-1,.,CASSYSGGSSEQFF,TGTGCCAGCAGTTACTCTGGGGGGTCGAGTGAGCAGTTCTTC
TRBV6-5,.,TRBJ1-1,TRBD1,CASSYSRQGADTEAFF,TGTGCCAGCAGTTACTCGAGACAGGGGGCTGACACTGAAGCTTTCTTT